The TCR beta chain described here comes from a study of response to subunit inactivated influenza vaccine. For this clonotype: The target antigen is unknown.

MiXCR was run by TCRdb on the RT-PCR reads, yielding one entry per CDR3 protein. Here the sample spans 550,000 to 800,000 distinct CDR3 sequences, less than 20% being singletons. Study conclusions and caveats: Authors suggested that a seasonal influenza vaccination recruits few new T cells each time.

Source: PBMCs from blood, taken about 12 days after vaccination. The receptor's source is a man aged 45-65 years who received an inactivated influenza vaccine.

The CDR3 nucleotides are TGTGCCAGCAGTTGGGACAGGGGACCCGACCAGCCCCAGCATTTT. This translates into CASSWDRGPDQPQHF. This sequence joins TRBV12-3 or TRBV12-4 and TRBJ1-5; 10 bases align to TRBD1. This CDR3 contains 15 residues. Germline trimming cut 4 bases from V and 7 bases from J; bases unmatched to any gene: 7.